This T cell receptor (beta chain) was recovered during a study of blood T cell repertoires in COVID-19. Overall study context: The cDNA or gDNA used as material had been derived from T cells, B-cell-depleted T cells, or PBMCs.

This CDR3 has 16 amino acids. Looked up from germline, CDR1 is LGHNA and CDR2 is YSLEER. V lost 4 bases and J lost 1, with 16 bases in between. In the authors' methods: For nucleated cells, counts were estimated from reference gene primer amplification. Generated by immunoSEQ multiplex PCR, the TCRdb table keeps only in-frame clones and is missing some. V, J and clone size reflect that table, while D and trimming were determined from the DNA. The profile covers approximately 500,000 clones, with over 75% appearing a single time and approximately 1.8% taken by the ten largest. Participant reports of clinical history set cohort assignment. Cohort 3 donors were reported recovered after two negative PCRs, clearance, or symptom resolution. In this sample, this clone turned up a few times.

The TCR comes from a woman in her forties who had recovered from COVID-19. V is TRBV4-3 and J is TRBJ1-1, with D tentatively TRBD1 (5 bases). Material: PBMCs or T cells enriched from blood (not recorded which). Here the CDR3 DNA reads TGCGCCAGCAGCCTCACGGGGGGGTTCAAGAACACTGAAGCTTTCTTT. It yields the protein CASSLTGGFKNTEAFF.